One and the same sample provided the 2 T cell receptor beta chains below, sequenced in a study of blood T cell repertoires in COVID-19. The method was immunoSEQ multiplex PCR; TCRdb's version includes in-frame clones alone and lacks a portion of them. The sample holds roughly 70,000 clones; 85% to 90% are singletons and the top ten take 6% to 8%. Material for sequencing was peripheral blood. The receptors come from a woman aged 80 or over with active COVID-19.

This clone appeared once. The chain has TRBV11-3 and TRBJ1-5; no clear D gene. This CDR3 has 16 residues. Germline V gene lookup returns CDR1 SGHNT and CDR2 YENEEA. V lost 0 bases to trimming and J lost 0 bases, with 9 bases between them. Written as DNA, the CDR3 is TGTGCCAGCAGCTTAGAGCAGCTAGATAGCAATCAGCCCCAGCATTTT. Translating gives CASSLEQLDSNQPQHF.

V is TRBV6-2 or TRBV6-3 and J is TRBJ1-6, with D possibly being TRBD1 (6 bases). The CDR3 has 12 amino acids. With 2 bases removed from V and 14 bases from J, the gap between germline ends came to 10 bases. The germline gives CDR1 MNHEY, CDR2 SVGEGT. CDR3 sequence (DNA): TGTGCCAGCAGTTACGCACAGGGAGCCCTCCACTTT. Its protein product is CASSYAQGALHF.